What follows are 14 T cell receptor beta chains derived from one specimen sequenced in a study of beta chain features in type 1 diabetes (dated by TCRdb to 2017 to 2018). Study-level results and caveats: A moderate but significant shortening of TCRB CDR3 length was observed in type 1 diabetes patients in all four CD4+ subsets.

Library preparation employed the immunoSEQ multiplex PCR assay. The entire amount of isolated RNA was reverse transcribed using the High Capacity cDNA Reverse Transcription Kit, so the sequenced TCRB transcripts were expressed ones. The clones in this table, taken by TCRdb from immuneACCESS, are in-frame only. Not every clone is retained; where verified, under half of the shortfall comes from an unresolved V gene, and the cause of the rest is unknown. The sample has 300,000 or so clones on record, approximately 9.9% of them singletons. Roughly 0.99% of the sample is in the top ten clones. Their antigens are not known. Sample: central memory CD4+ T cells from blood. The source is a man aged 25-45 years with type 1 diabetes.

There are many counts of this clone. The chain is built from TRBV10-3 and TRBJ2-3; 7 bases match TRBD1. J lost 1 base, V lost 8 bases, and 9 bases had no gene match. This CDR3 comprises 15 residues. CDR1 ENHRY and CDR2 SYGVKD come from the germline V gene. The DNA of the CDR3 is TGTGCCATCGATGAAGGGCAGGGGGGCACAGATACGCAGTATTTT. This encodes CAIDEGQGGTDTQYF.

This rearrangement joins TRBV23-1 to TRBJ1-5; no reliable D call. TRBV23-1 has ORF status, its function being uncertain. With 2 bases removed from V and 0 bases from J, the gap between germline ends came to 17 bases. This CDR3 is 18 amino acids long. DNA of the CDR3: TGCGCCAGCAGTCAACGGGTCCCGGCATCGATTAGCAATCAGCCCCAGCATTTT. This sequence encodes CASSQRVPASISNQPQHF.

The chain uses TRBV2 and TRBJ2-1, with TRBD2 matching over 9 bases. The V and J ends lost 5 bases and 7 bases, in that order; junction bases with no gene match: 9. Germline V gives CDR1 SNHLY, CDR2 FYNNEI. The CDR3 is made up of 15 amino acids. The CDR3 region is CASSSPSGEGNEQFF. The CDR3 DNA sequence: TGTGCCAGCAGTTCCCCTAGCGGGGAGGGGAATGAGCAGTTCTTC.

This clone was seen many times. The J gene is TRBJ2-1, the V gene TRBV6-4; unclear D gene. The CDR3 contains 15 residues. Germline V gene lookup returns CDR1 MRHNA and CDR2 SNTAGT. V was clipped by 9 bases and J by 0 bases, with 15 bases between them. The CDR3 coding sequence is TGTGCCAGACTTGAAGCGACCCGCTCCTACAATGAGCAGTTCTTC. It is translated as CARLEATRSYNEQFF.

This clone was seen a few times. This chain uses TRBV4-3 with TRBJ1-2; possibly TRBD1 for D (6 bases). Germline V gives CDR1 LGHNA, CDR2 YSLEER. This CDR3 is 15 amino acids long. V lost 1 base to trimming and J lost 6 bases, with 15 bases between them. CDR3 in amino acids: CASSQGGRGKDGYTF. CDR3 DNA sequence: TGCGCCAGCAGCCAAGGTGGCAGGGGAAAGGATGGCTACACCTTC.

Only a few counts were recorded for this clone. The V and J genes are TRBV6-5 and TRBJ1-2, with D unresolved. The V end lost 6 bases, the J end lost 2 bases, and 4 bases lay between the germline ends. Germline values: CDR1 MNHEY, CDR2 SVGAGI. There are 11 residues in the CDR3. The CDR3 DNA reads as TGTGCCAGCAGGGGGAACTATGGCTACACCTTC. Its translation is CASRGNYGYTF.

The chain is built from TRBV2 and TRBJ2-7; D ambiguous. The germline V gene encodes CDR1 SNHLY and CDR2 FYNNEI. Trimming cost V 7 bases and J 5 bases, with 9 bases left between them. The length of the CDR3 is 11 residues. This chain's CDR3 is CASMIDDEQYF. In DNA, the CDR3 is TGTGCCAGCATGATAGACGACGAGCAGTACTTC. Based on the CDR3 plus reference TRBV2 and TRBJ2-7, the full variable domain is EPEVTQTPSHQVTQMGQEVILRCVPISNHLYFYWYRQILGQKVEFLVSFYNNEISEKSEIFDDQFSVERPDGSNFTLKIRSTKLEDSAMYFCASMIDDEQYFGPGTRLTVT.

Concerning this clone: A much larger clone lies one base from this, so it may be a read error. The same CDR3 arises from other DNA sequences in this sample as well. The chain couples TRBV5-1 to TRBJ2-5; D unclear. With 3 bases removed from V and 0 bases from J, the gap between germline ends came to 3 bases. This CDR3 spans 12 amino acids. Germline V gene data show CDR1 as SGHRS and CDR2 as YFSETQ. The CDR3 nucleotides are TGCGCCAGCAGCTCGTACCAAGAGACCCAGTACTTC. Its translation is CASSSYQETQYF.

Comments on this clone: This may arise from a read error, as a much more abundant clone is one base away. The chain uses TRBV2 and TRBJ2-6; D remains unclear. V was cut by 7 bases and J by 0 bases, with 1 base left in between. From germline, CDR1 is SNHLY and CDR2 FYNNEI. This CDR3 has 12 amino acids. The CDR3 loop reads CASNSGANVLTF. The CDR3 DNA reads TGTGCCAGCAACTCTGGGGCCAACGTCCTGACTTTC.

V usage is TRBV6-8 and J usage is TRBJ2-1; the match to TRBD1 covers 7 bases. J lost 5 bases, V lost 7 bases, and 8 bases had no gene match. In germline, CDR1 is MNHGY, CDR2 SAAAGT. CDR3 length: 14 residues. The CDR3 region is CASKTWDSHNEQFF. The CDR3 DNA follows: TGTGCCAGCAAAACGTGGGACAGCCACAATGAGCAGTTCTTC.

Only a few counts were recorded for this clone. This sequence joins TRBV18 and TRBJ2-7; D is possibly TRBD1 or TRBD2 (5 bases each). The ends were cut back, 6 bases at V and 4 bases at J, with 13 bases in the middle. Germline V gene lookup returns CDR1 KGHSH and CDR2 LQKENI. The CDR3 has 13 residues. CDR3 coding DNA: TGTGCCAGCTCCGGGGACCTTCCTTACGAGCAGTACTTC. It translates to CASSGDLPYEQYF.

This clone was observed a handful of times. This chain uses TRBV25-1 with TRBJ2-7, with 7 bases lining up with TRBD1. Germline-derived CDR1 and CDR2 are MGHDK and SYGVNS. The CDR3 covers 14 residues. Trimming cost V 4 bases and J 2 bases; bases outside gene matches: 5. The CDR3 protein is CASSVSGTAYEQYF. The DNA of the CDR3 is TGTGCCAGCAGTGTCTCCGGGACAGCCTACGAGCAGTACTTC.

The V and J genes are TRBV9 and TRBJ1-2; 7 positions agree with TRBD1. The V gene's germline CDR1 is SGDLS and CDR2 YYNGEE. The junction had 6 bases not matched to a gene; V was cut back by 0 bases and J by 4 bases. This CDR3 region has 15 residues. The CDR3 region is CASSVDHNRGYGYTF. The CDR3 nucleotides are TGTGCCAGCAGCGTAGATCACAACAGGGGCTATGGCTACACCTTC.

The rearrangement uses TRBV27 and TRBJ2-7; 8 nucleotides line up with TRBD1. J was trimmed by 3 bases and V by 3 bases; bases with no gene match: 4. Looked up from germline, CDR1 is MNHEY and CDR2 is SMNVEV (reference sequence). The CDR3 consists of 14 residues. The CDR3 nucleotides are TGTGCCAGCAGTTTGCAGGGGGCCCGCTACGAGCAGTACTTC. Encoded protein: CASSLQGARYEQYF.